A selection of T cell receptor beta chains follows, all from one sample in a study of blood T cell repertoires in COVID-19. The method was immunoSEQ multiplex PCR; TCRdb's version includes in-frame clones alone and lacks a portion of them. The table lists 200,000 to 250,000 clones, 84% of them singletons. The sample consisted of PBMCs or T cells enriched from blood (not recorded which). The origin of the receptors is a man aged 55 to 70 who had recovered from COVID-19. CDR3s include the opening cysteine and the closing phenylalanine or tryptophan. A D gene is named only where the DNA matches it firmly. Some rows have no size entry. The others give once, few or many, or a class for an expanded clone.

TRBV5-1	-	once	TRBJ2-5	CASSPQQETQYF	TGCGCCAGCAGCCCCCAACAAGAGACCCAGTACTTC
TRBV5-4	TRBD1	-	TRBJ2-5	CASSLVQGALETQYF	TGTGCCAGCAGCTTGGTACAGGGGGCGTTGGAGACCCAGTACTTC
TRBV11-2	TRBD1	few	TRBJ1-4	CASRSGTGLVGTNEKLFF	TGTGCCAGCAGATCCGGGACAGGCTTAGTAGGGACTAATGAAAAACTGTTTTTT
TRBV19	TRBD1	-	TRBJ1-2	CASRTGVNYGYTF	TGTGCCAGCCGGACAGGGGTAAACTATGGCTACACCTTC
TRBV7-9	-	once	TRBJ1-1	CASSLALTEAFF	TGTGCCAGCAGCTTAGCTCTCACTGAAGCTTTCTTT
TRBV27	TRBD1	-	TRBJ2-3	CASTGTGRTDTQYF	TGTGCCAGTACCGGGACAGGACGCACAGATACGCAGTATTTT
TRBV11-2	-	-	TRBJ2-3	CASSLGASVGLDTQYF	TGTGCCAGCAGCTTAGGTGCTAGCGTGGGGTTAGATACGCAGTATTTT
TRBV6-5	TRBD2	-	TRBJ2-5	CAAGEETQYF	TGTGCCGCGGGGGAGGAGACCCAGTACTTC
TRBV9	TRBD2	-	TRBJ2-2	CASGAGGNANTGELFF	TGTGCCAGCGGAGCGGGGGGGAACGCGAACACCGGGGAGCTGTTTTTT
TRBV19	TRBD1	-	TRBJ1-1	CASRSDRDHLNTEAFF	TGTGCCAGTAGATCGGACAGGGACCATTTGAACACTGAAGCTTTCTTT
TRBV10-3	-	-	TRBJ2-5	CAISEPVGGETQYF	TGTGCCATCAGTGAGCCCGTGGGGGGAGAGACCCAGTACTTC
TRBV24-1	-	-	TRBJ2-3	CATSDLLSDTQYF	TGTGCCACCAGTGACTTATTGTCGGATACGCAGTATTTT
TRBV14	-	-	TRBJ1-4	CASSQVRPGQGGEKLFF	TGTGCCAGCAGCCAAGTTCGCCCTGGGCAGGGTGGAGAAAAACTGTTTTTT
TRBV3-1/TRBV3-2	-	-	TRBJ2-7	CASSQSRLSYEQYF	TGTGCCAGCAGCCAATCGCGTCTATCCTACGAGCAGTACTTC
TRBV2	TRBD1	-	TRBJ1-1	CASSETDRKAFF	TGTGCCAGCAGTGAAACGGACAGGAAAGCTTTCTTT
TRBV12-3/TRBV12-4	-	few	TRBJ1-1	CASSLGGDTEAFF	TGTGCCAGCAGTTTAGGTGGAGACACTGAAGCTTTCTTT
TRBV11-3	-	-	TRBJ2-3	CASSPGSSTDTQYF	TGTGCCAGCAGCCCGGGGTCTAGCACAGATACGCAGTATTTT
TRBV14	-	-	TRBJ2-1	CASSQDAGPRFF	TGTGCCAGCAGCCAAGACGCGGGACCCCGGTTCTTC
TRBV19	-	-	TRBJ1-2	CASSATGGGGYTF	TGTGCCAGTAGTGCAACGGGAGGGGGTGGCTACACCTTC
TRBV30	-	-	TRBJ2-3	CAWSERGGGWTDTQYF	TGTGCCTGGAGTGAAAGGGGAGGTGGGTGGACAGATACGCAGTATTTT
TRBV5-1	-	-	TRBJ2-1	CASSLQYEVYNEQFF	TGCGCCAGCAGCTTGCAGTATGAGGTCTACAATGAGCAGTTCTTC
TRBV18	-	once	TRBJ1-5	CASSPPVAPGGNQPQHF	TGTGCCAGCTCACCACCGGTGGCCCCTGGTGGCAATCAGCCCCAGCATTTT
TRBV18	-	once	TRBJ2-6	CASESRGTNVLTF	TGTGCCAGTGAATCTCGGGGTACCAACGTCCTGACTTTC
TRBV18	-	-	TRBJ1-1	CASSPLNRDTEAFF	TGTGCCAGCTCACCATTGAACAGGGACACTGAAGCTTTCTTT
TRBV5-1	TRBD2	-	TRBJ2-5	CASSLTSGGQETQYF	TGCGCCAGCAGCTTGACTAGCGGGGGGCAAGAGACCCAGTACTTC
TRBV30	TRBD2	-	TRBJ2-2	CAWRFRGGGGELFF	TGTGCCTGGAGGTTCCGGGGGGGCGGCGGGGAGCTGTTTTTT
TRBV5-8	-	once	TRBJ1-5	CASSWGASNQPQHF	TGTGCCAGCAGCTGGGGAGCGAGCAATCAGCCCCAGCATTTT
TRBV5-4	TRBD1	-	TRBJ1-1	CASSADREAEAFF	TGTGCCAGCAGCGCTGACAGGGAGGCTGAAGCTTTCTTT
TRBV2	TRBD1	-	TRBJ1-4	CASSESDRANEKLFF	TGTGCCAGCAGTGAGTCGGACAGGGCGAATGAAAAACTGTTTTTT
TRBV11-3	TRBD1	once	TRBJ1-2	CASSSGQGIGGYTF	TGTGCCAGCAGCTCGGGACAGGGTATAGGTGGCTACACCTTC
TRBV6-4	TRBD1	few	TRBJ1-2	CASQPGQGAQYGYTF	TGTGCCAGTCAACCAGGACAGGGGGCTCAATATGGCTACACCTTC
TRBV3-1/TRBV3-2	TRBD1	-	TRBJ1-2	CASSQQGGGNYGYTF	TGTGCCAGCAGCCAACAAGGGGGCGGTAACTATGGCTACACCTTC
TRBV7-9	TRBD1	-	TRBJ1-1	CASSPIRGQGLNTEAFF	TGTGCCAGCAGCCCAATACGGGGACAGGGATTGAACACTGAAGCTTTCTTT
TRBV3-1/TRBV3-2	-	-	TRBJ1-5	CASSQASLGNQPQHF	TGTGCCAGCAGCCAAGCGTCACTGGGCAATCAGCCCCAGCATTTT
TRBV12-3/TRBV12-4	TRBD2	-	TRBJ2-3	CASRTGGTDTQYF	TGTGCCAGTAGAACGGGGGGAACAGATACGCAGTATTTT
TRBV5-1	-	-	TRBJ1-4	CASSLNSNEKLFF	TGCGCCAGCAGCTTGAACTCCAATGAAAAACTGTTTTTT
TRBV11-3	-	few	TRBJ2-7	CASSLAQGAYEQYF	TGTGCCAGCAGCTTAGCACAGGGAGCCTACGAGCAGTACTTC
TRBV7-2	TRBD1	-	TRBJ2-7	CASERETSGQGLYEQYF	TGTGCCAGCGAAAGAGAGACCTCGGGACAGGGCCTCTACGAGCAGTACTTC
TRBV3-1/TRBV3-2	-	few	TRBJ2-1	CASSHTRLVDEQFF	TGTGCCAGCAGCCACACCCGGCTAGTTGATGAGCAGTTCTTC
TRBV5-1	-	-	TRBJ2-2	CASSYGLGASGTGELFF	TGCGCCAGCAGCTACGGATTGGGGGCATCGGGCACCGGGGAGCTGTTTTTT
TRBV4-3	TRBD2	-	TRBJ2-3	CASSQDLAGGANTQYF	TGCGCCAGCAGCCAAGATCTAGCGGGGGGGGCGAATACGCAGTATTTT
TRBV30	-	few	TRBJ2-2	CAWIQAGTGELFF	TGTGCCTGGATCCAGGCTGGCACCGGGGAGCTGTTTTTT
TRBV4-1	TRBD1	few	TRBJ1-2	CASSQGQGEPAYGYTF	TGCGCCAGCAGCCAAGGACAGGGGGAACCAGCCTATGGCTACACCTTC
TRBV15	-	once	TRBJ2-1	CATSRDLRAAPNEQFF	TGTGCCACCAGCAGAGATTTGAGGGCAGCCCCCAATGAGCAGTTCTTC
TRBV7-9	TRBD1	-	TRBJ2-2	CASSLDPGQGDVGELFF	TGTGCCAGCAGCTTAGACCCGGGACAGGGGGATGTCGGGGAGCTGTTTTTT
TRBV29-1	TRBD1	-	TRBJ1-2	CSVETGGGYGYTF	TGCAGCGTTGAAACAGGGGGCGGCTATGGCTACACCTTC
TRBV7-3	-	-	TRBJ1-1	CASSLRHGGLGTEAFF	TGTGCCAGCAGCTTACGACACGGAGGGCTGGGTACTGAAGCTTTCTTT
TRBV18	TRBD2	-	TRBJ2-3	CASSLRPSGGAPDTQYF	TGTGCCAGCTCACTCCGACCGAGCGGGGGGGCTCCGGATACGCAGTATTTT
TRBV7-8	-	-	TRBJ1-4	CATSRVGFNEKLFF	TGTGCCACTTCGAGGGTGGGGTTTAATGAAAAACTGTTTTTT